What follows is one T cell receptor beta chain and its context. Its antigen is as yet unknown. This entry is derived from a study of PD-L1 blockade in urothelial cancer. About the study: Once treatment had started, blood was analyzed at 3 weeks (second dose) and again at 6 weeks. A median blood sample held approximately 140,000 T cells and approximately 84,000 unique TCRs. Study results and caveats: In blood at 3 weeks, tumor-associated clones expanded more among patients with durable benefit.

Profiling relied on immunoSEQ multiplex PCR, and the TCRdb table lists in-frame clones only, not all of them. Of around 56,000 clones in the sample, 86% were seen once. The V gene's germline CDR1 is SGHDN and CDR2 FVKESK. The CDR3 totals 14 residues. The J segment lost 13 bases and the V segment lost 6 bases, leaving 13 bases of the junction unmatched. This clonotype originated in a man over 45 with urothelial cancer. V usage is TRBV14 and J usage is TRBJ2-1, with 9 positions matching TRBD1. Sequenced here: PBMCs, sampled around atezolizumab (anti-PD-L1) treatment. CDR3 sequence (DNA): TGTGCCAGCAGTTACACCCCCCGGGACAGGGCCCAGTTCTTC. Translated, it gives CASSYTPRDRAQFF.